This TCR beta chain was profiled in a study of cytomegalovirus exposure and HLA in healthy donors. The trim removed 8 bases at V and 5 bases at J, leaving 14 bases unmatched. The CDR3 is made up of 15 amino acids. It was with 60 Vbeta and 13 Jbeta primers that the PCR ran. Original handling: In a later analysis, the count reached about 75 million unique TCR beta chains, with 10 million to 14 million shared. This table comes from immunoSEQ multiplex PCR, and its TCRdb copy is limited to in-frame clones, with some not included. V and J calls and clone size are given by that table; D and trimming were obtained from the DNA. The profile shows around 80,000 clones, over 65% of them singletons.

This TCR derives from a middle-aged man in good health and CMV-seropositive. J is TRBJ2-5 and V is TRBV23-1; 7 nucleotides agree with TRBD1. TRBV23-1 is an ORF, with its function uncertain. The sample was PBMCs. The CDR3 spells CASPMMRGPGETQYF. CDR3 DNA: TGCGCCAGCCCGATGATGAGGGGGCCGGGGGAGACCCAGTACTTC.